These 14 T cell receptor beta chains share one sample of origin, sequenced in a study of T-cell reconstitution after alpha-beta-depleted transplantation in children. The TCRbeta library incorporated unique molecular identifiers. TCRdb redid the calling of the PCR reads with MiXCR, one entry per CDR3 protein. The sample records approximately 490,000 distinct CDR3 sequences, about 10% being singletons. The sequencing here drew on PBMCs, taken before TCRalphabeta/CD19-depleted stem cell transplant. Receptors originate from a child aged 2 to 10 with inherited bone marrow failure, due to receive a stem cell transplant.

This clonotype was detected ten times or more. For the CDR3, the DNA is TGTGCCAGCAGCCCCGGGGGGGGCAGGGTAGCTTTCTTT. Its translation: CASSPGGGRVAFF. The rearrangement joins TRBV6-6 to TRBJ1-1, with D possibly matching TRBD1 (6 bases). CDR3 length equals 13 residues. Germline CDR1 and CDR2: MNHNY and SVGAGI (reference sequence). V lost 6 bases to trimming and J lost 10 bases, with 18 bases between them.

This sequence joins TRBV20-1 and TRBJ1-2; weak D call: TRBD1 (5 bases). The CDR3 is made up of 13 amino acids. The germline V gene has CDR1 DFQATT and CDR2 SNEGSKA (reference sequence). Trimming cost V 0 bases and J 6 bases, with 11 bases left between them. The CDR3 loop is CSAREVTVDGYTF. The CDR3 bases are TGCAGTGCTAGAGAGGTGACAGTGGATGGCTACACCTTC.

This clonotype turned up a few times. This chain connects TRBV7-2 to TRBJ2-3, with 11 bases fitting TRBD2. Germline CDR1 is SGHTA and CDR2 is FQGNSA. The CDR3 has 17 residues. Trimming at V came to 5 bases and at J to 7 bases, leaving 14 bases not matched to a gene. The CDR3 nucleotides read TGTGCCAGCAGCCACTACCCCGCTAGCGGGAGGAGTCATACGCAGTATTTT. It yields the protein CASSHYPASGRSHTQYF.

Many counts were recorded for this clonotype. This chain links TRBV7-2 with TRBJ2-3; D is unresolved. The V gene lost 6 bases and the J gene lost 2 bases, with 9 bases spanning the gap. This CDR3 has 13 residues. CDR1 and CDR2 from the germline V gene are SGHTA and FQGNSA. The CDR3 DNA sequence: TGTGCCAGCAGATCAAGGCTCACAGATACGCAGTATTTT. Protein product: CASRSRLTDTQYF.

V is TRBV4-3 and J is TRBJ2-1; TRBD2 might be the D (7 bases). V lost 1 base and J 6 bases, leaving 22 bases between the germline ends. CDR3 size: 18 residues. Per germline, CDR1 LGHNA and CDR2 YSLEER. CDR3 nucleotides: TGCGCCAGCAGCCAAGCTTCGGGGGCGGGAGTCTACCTCAATGAGCAGTTCTTC. Protein: CASSQASGAGVYLNEQFF.

In this sample, this clonotype turned up many times. The J gene is TRBJ2-3, the V gene TRBV7-2; D remains ambiguous. CDR1 and CDR2 (germline): SGHTA, FQGNSA. This CDR3 region has 13 residues. V shed 5 bases and J shed 6 bases, with 12 bases lying between them. As DNA, the CDR3 is TGTGCCAGCAGCCTCGGACCGAAGGATACGCAGTATTTT. Residues: CASSLGPKDTQYF.

The chain uses TRBV29-1 and TRBJ2-1, with 8 bases aligning to TRBD1. Germline CDR1 is SQVTM and CDR2 is ANQGSEA. CDR3 length equals 14 residues. Losses at the gene ends were 0 bases for V and 7 bases for J; bases not matched to a gene: 5. CDR3 coding DNA: TGCAGCGTTGAAGATCGCAGGGGGCTTAATGAGCAGTTCTTC. Translating gives CSVEDRRGLNEQFF.

There are many counts of this clonotype. The chain is built from TRBV2 and TRBJ2-4; 10 positions agree with TRBD2. Trimming took 4 bases from V and 5 from J; bases not matched to a gene: 8. CDR1 is SNHLY, CDR2 FYNNEI, per germline. This CDR3 has 16 amino acids. CDR3 sequence reads: CASSAPGLAGENIQYF. As DNA, the CDR3 is TGTGCCAGCAGTGCACCAGGGCTAGCGGGGGAAAACATTCAGTACTTC.

The sample holds many counts of this clonotype. This chain uses TRBV5-6 with TRBJ2-2; 7 bases map to TRBD2. CDR1 is SGHDT and CDR2 is YYEEEE in the germline V gene. This CDR3 comprises 16 residues. Trimming cost V 0 bases and J 3 bases; bases outside gene matches: 5. The CDR3 loop is CASSLGLAEYTGELFF. The CDR3 DNA reads as TGTGCCAGCAGCTTGGGTCTAGCGGAGTACACCGGGGAGCTGTTTTTT.

This clonotype was observed at least ten times. The chain is built from TRBV7-8 and TRBJ2-7, with 13 bases fitting TRBD2. J lost 2 bases, V lost 4 bases, and 8 bases had no gene match. The CDR3 totals 17 residues. Germline V gene data show CDR1 as SGHVS and CDR2 as FQNEAQ. As DNA, the CDR3 is TGTGCCAGCAGCTCAACCGGGACTAGCGGGAAAGCCTACGAGCAGTACTTC. This translates into CASSSTGTSGKAYEQYF. Full variable domain (rest looked up from reference TRBV7-8 and TRBJ2-7): GAGVSQSPRYKVAKRGQDVALRCDPISGHVSLFWYQQALGQGPEFLTYFQNEAQLDKSGLPSDRFFAERPEGSVSTLKIQRTQQEDSAVYLCASSSTGTSGKAYEQYFGPGTRLTVT.

The rearrangement links TRBV6-2 or TRBV6-3 to TRBJ2-7; D unresolved. Germline CDR1 and CDR2: MNHEY and SVGEGT. Trimming took 5 bases from V and 2 from J, leaving 16 bases between them. The CDR3 length is 15 residues. The CDR3 protein is CASSLPRAPAYEQYF. The CDR3 coding sequence is TGTGCCAGCAGTCTTCCTCGTGCCCCAGCCTACGAGCAGTACTTC.

This clonotype has ten or more counts. V is TRBV4-1 and J is TRBJ1-1; D possibly corresponds to TRBD1 (5 bases). V gave up 6 bases and J gave up 4 bases, with 15 bases separating them. Germline CDR1 MGHRA, CDR2 YSYEKL. The CDR3 consists of 14 residues. CDR3 loop: CASRRGDDGTEAFF. In nucleotides, the CDR3 is TGCGCCAGCAGGCGAGGGGATGATGGCACTGAAGCTTTCTTT.

The chain carries TRBV20-1 and TRBJ2-7; tentatively, D is TRBD2 (5 bases). This CDR3 spans 14 amino acids. Trimming shortened V by 5 bases and J by 1 base, and 15 bases separated the two germline ends. CDR1 is DFQATT, CDR2 SNEGSKA, per germline (reference sequence). The CDR3: CSAGNPSGSYEQYF. The DNA for the CDR3 is TGCAGTGCTGGCAACCCCAGCGGATCCTACGAGCAGTACTTC.

This clonotype has at least ten counts. The chain recombines TRBV5-5 with TRBJ1-5, with no clear D. Germline V gene sequence: CDR1 SGHKS, CDR2 YYEKEE (reference sequence). The ends were cut back, 4 bases at V and 2 bases at J, with 10 bases in the middle. The CDR3 has 14 amino acids. This CDR3 is CASSPPTGNQPQHF. CDR3 DNA sequence: TGTGCCAGCAGCCCCCCCACAGGCAATCAGCCCCAGCATTTT. Based on the CDR3 plus reference TRBV5-5 and TRBJ1-5, the full variable domain is DAGVTQSPTHLIKTRGQQVTLRCSPISGHKSVSWYQQVLGQGPQFIFQYYEKEERGRGNFPDRFSARQFPNYSSELNVNALLLGDSALYLCASSPPTGNQPQHFGDGTRLSIL.